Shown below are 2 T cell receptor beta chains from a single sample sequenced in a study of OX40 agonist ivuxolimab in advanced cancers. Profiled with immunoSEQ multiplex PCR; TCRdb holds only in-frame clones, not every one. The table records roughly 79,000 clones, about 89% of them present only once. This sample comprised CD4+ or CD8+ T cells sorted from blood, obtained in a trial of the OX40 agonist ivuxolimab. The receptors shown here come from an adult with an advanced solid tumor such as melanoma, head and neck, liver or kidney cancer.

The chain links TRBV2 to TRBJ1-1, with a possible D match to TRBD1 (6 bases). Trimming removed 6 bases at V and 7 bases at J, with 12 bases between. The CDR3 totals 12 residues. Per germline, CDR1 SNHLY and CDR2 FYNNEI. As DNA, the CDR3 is TGTGCCAGCAGGGCCGGACAGTTTGAAGCTTTCTTT. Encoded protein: CASRAGQFEAFF.

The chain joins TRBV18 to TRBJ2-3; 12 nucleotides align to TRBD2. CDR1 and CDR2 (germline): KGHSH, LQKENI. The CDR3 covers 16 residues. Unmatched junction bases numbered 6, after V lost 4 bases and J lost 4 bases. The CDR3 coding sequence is TGTGCCAGCTCACGGACTAGCGGGACCTCATCAGATACGCAGTATTTT. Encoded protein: CASSRTSGTSSDTQYF.